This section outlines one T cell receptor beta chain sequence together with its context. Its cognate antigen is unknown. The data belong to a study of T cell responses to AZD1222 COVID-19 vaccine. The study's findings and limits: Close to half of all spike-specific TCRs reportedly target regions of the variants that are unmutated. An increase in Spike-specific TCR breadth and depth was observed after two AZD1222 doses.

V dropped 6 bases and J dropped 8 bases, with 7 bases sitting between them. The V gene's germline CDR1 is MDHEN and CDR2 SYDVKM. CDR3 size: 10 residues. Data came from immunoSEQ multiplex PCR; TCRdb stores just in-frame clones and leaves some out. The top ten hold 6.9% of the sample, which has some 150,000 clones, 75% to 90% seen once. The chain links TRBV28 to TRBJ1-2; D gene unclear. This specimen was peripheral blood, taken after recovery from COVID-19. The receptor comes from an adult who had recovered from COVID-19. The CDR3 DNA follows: TGTGCCAGCAGCTCCGTGGGCTACACCTTC. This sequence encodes CASSSVGYTF.